This T cell receptor (beta chain) was observed in a study of OX40 agonist ivuxolimab in advanced cancers. Turning to the study itself: The study treated patients with ivuxolimab, an agonistic anti-OX40 (CD134) antibody. The patients received ivuxolimab by intravenous route every 2 weeks at 0.01 to 10 mg/kg.

Whole-study results and caveats: Average numbers of expanded clones were greater in CD8+ T cells than in CD4+.

Germline lookup yields CDR1 SNHLY and CDR2 FYNNEI. This CDR3 has 16 residues. Trimming cost V 2 bases and J 3 bases, with 14 bases left between them. The table came from immunoSEQ multiplex PCR; TCRdb's copy has only in-frame clones and leaves some out. The table shows some 55,000 clones, with around 85% occurring only once. In regard to this clone: The target antigen is unknown.

It was autoimmune disease history or systemic immunosuppression that excluded patients. This sequence originates from an adult with an advanced solid tumor such as melanoma, head and neck, liver or kidney cancer. The sample consisted of CD4+ or CD8+ T cells sorted from blood, taken in a trial of the OX40 agonist ivuxolimab. The chain recombines TRBV2 with TRBJ2-4; either TRBD1 or TRBD2 may supply D (7 bases each). CDR3 DNA sequence: TGTGCCAGCAGTGAACTGACAGGGAGGGGCAAAAACATTCAGTACTTC. Encoded protein: CASSELTGRGKNIQYF.